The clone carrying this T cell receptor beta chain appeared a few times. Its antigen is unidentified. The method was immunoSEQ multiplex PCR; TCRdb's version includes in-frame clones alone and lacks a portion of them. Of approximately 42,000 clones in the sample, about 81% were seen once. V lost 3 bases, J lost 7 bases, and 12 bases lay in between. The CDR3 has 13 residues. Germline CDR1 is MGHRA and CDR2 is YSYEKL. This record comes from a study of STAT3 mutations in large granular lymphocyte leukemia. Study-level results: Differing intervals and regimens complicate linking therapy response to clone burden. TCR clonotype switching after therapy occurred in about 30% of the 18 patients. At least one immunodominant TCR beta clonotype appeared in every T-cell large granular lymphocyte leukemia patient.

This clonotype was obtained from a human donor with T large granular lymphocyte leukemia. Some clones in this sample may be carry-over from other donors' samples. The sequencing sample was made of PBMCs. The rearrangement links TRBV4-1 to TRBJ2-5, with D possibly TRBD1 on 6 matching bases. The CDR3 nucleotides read TGCGCCAGCAGCCAGGCAGGGGCCGGGACCCAGTACTTC. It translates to CASSQAGAGTQYF.